This T cell receptor (beta chain) was observed in a study (dated by TCRdb to between 2015 and 2016). At the level of the whole study: The study set out to test whether tumor-infiltrating Tregs in breast cancer get recruited from blood Tregs or are instead converted in situ from other CD4+ T cell subsets. The full study reports these points: The validation in the larger cohort was limited to a single TCR beta V-J rearrangement instead of whole repertoires. In terms of TCR gene usage, tumor memory CD4+ T cells clustered together with blood and lymph node memory CD4+ cells, as well as with lymph node naive CD4+ cells. Tumor-infiltrating Treg TCR alpha and beta sequences overlapped most with tumor naive CD4+ T cells, then with blood naive CD4+ T cells.

CD4+CD45RO+CD25- cells were isolated as memory CD4+ T cells. Tregs, naive and memory CD4+ T cells from tumor, blood and ipsilateral draining lymph nodes of a handful of breast cancer patients underwent full-length TCR alpha and beta sequencing. Tumor tissue and lymph nodes obtained from ipsilateral axillary dissection were perfused with PBS, minced and then digested with collagenase I and hyaluronidase. A purity exceeding 90% was confirmed by FACS for the sorted cell populations. Full-length TCR variable regions were amplified by 5' RACE PCR with constant-region reverse primers, followed by semi-nested PCR with Nested Universal Primer A. Using the ReliaPrep RNA Cell Miniprep System, total RNA was extracted, and the SMARTer RACE 5'/3' Kit was then used to reverse transcribe the RNA into 5'RACE-ready cDNA. Full-length TCR alpha and beta libraries were barcoded with multiplex adaptors and sequenced on an Illumina MiSeq. The study's own analysis went as follows. Sequencing data were pooled across the five patients for each of nine subset-tissue groups and compared by unsupervised clustering of TCR gene usage. The Morisita-Horn index was used to calculate repertoire similarity, with shared sequences weighted by how much each contributed to each repertoire. Through fastp at Q25 and MiXCR, TCRdb rebuilt clones from the public reads, retaining in-frame beta chains. Each CDR3 protein gets just one entry, which takes the most common genes and DNA from the rows behind it. V and J calls and clone size were set by TCRdb, not the authors. In all, the sample holds 45,000 to 70,000 distinct CDR3 sequences, and around 26% of those were seen once. Jointly, the top ten make up approximately 3.2% of the sample.

This clonotype was observed a handful of times. The clone's antigen remains unknown. One base away there is no much larger clone; base qualities are not given. The CDR3 runs 13 amino acids, cysteine and phenylalanine included. Kept here is only the CDR3 DNA, which spans 39 bases and is read in frame from base 1. Per the germline V gene, MDHEN is the CDR1 and SYDVKM is the CDR2. V loses 6 bases of germline sequence and J loses 2 bases, and the interval between the two ends is 11 bases. The TCR sequence derives from a female donor with breast cancer. Material: tumor-infiltrating memory CD4+ T cells sorted from the breast tumor. The cell subset or site label, as the study defines it: memory CD4+ T cells, CD4+CD45RO+CD25-. The chain joins TRBV28 to TRBJ2-7; no D gene call is confident. The CDR3 in this case is CASSLTLTYEQYF. The bases are TGTGCCAGCAGCCTTACCCTAACCTACGAGCAGTACTTC.